The clone carrying this T cell receptor beta chain appeared a few times. Its cognate antigen is unknown. MiXCR was run by TCRdb on the RT-PCR reads, yielding one entry per CDR3 protein. The sample holds approximately 700,000 distinct CDR3 sequences; 15% to 19% are singletons and the top ten take about 9.9%. The germline CDR1 and CDR2 sequences are DFQATT and SNEGSKA (reference sequence). V gave up 1 base and J gave up 4 bases; unmatched junction bases: 2. The CDR3 runs 15 residues. The entry originates in a study of response to subunit inactivated influenza vaccine. General observations from the study: Authors suggested each seasonal influenza vaccination recruits few new T cells.

Sample: PBMCs from blood, taken 12 days after vaccination. J is TRBJ2-1 and V is TRBV20-1, with TRBD2 matching over 12 bases. The source is a man aged 50-60 years who received an inactivated influenza vaccine. The CDR3 nucleotides are TGCAGTGCTAGAGCCCTAGCGGGGGGGTACAATGAGCAGTTCTTC. Residues: CSARALAGGYNEQFF.